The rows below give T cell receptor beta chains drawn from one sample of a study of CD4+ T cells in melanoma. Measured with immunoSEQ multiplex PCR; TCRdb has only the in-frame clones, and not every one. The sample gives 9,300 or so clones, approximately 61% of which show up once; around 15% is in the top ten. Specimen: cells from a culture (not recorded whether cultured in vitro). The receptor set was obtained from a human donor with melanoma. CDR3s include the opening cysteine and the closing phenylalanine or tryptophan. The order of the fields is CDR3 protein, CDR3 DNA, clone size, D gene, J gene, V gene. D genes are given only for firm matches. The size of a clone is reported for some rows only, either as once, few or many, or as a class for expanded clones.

CDR3 protein: CASSRGMNTEAFF; CDR3 DNA: TGTGCCAGCAGCAGAGGCATGAACACTGAAGCTTTCTTT; clone size: few; D gene: .; J gene: TRBJ1-1; V gene: TRBV9
CDR3 protein: CASSLNDNYGYTF; CDR3 DNA: TGTGCCAGCAGCTTGAACGATAACTATGGCTACACCTTC; clone size: .; D gene: .; J gene: TRBJ1-2; V gene: TRBV4-2
CDR3 protein: CASSPATGGREQFF; CDR3 DNA: TGTGCCAGCTCACCCGCAACGGGGGGGCGCGAGCAGTTCTTC; clone size: .; D gene: TRBD2; J gene: TRBJ2-1; V gene: TRBV18
CDR3 protein: CATRQYFRTKAFF; CDR3 DNA: TGTGCCACAAGACAGTACTTTCGCACTAAAGCTTTCTTT; clone size: .; D gene: .; J gene: TRBJ1-1; V gene: TRBV6-1
CDR3 protein: CASSLMGQGLDEQFF; CDR3 DNA: TGCGCCAGCAGCTTGATGGGACAGGGGCTAGATGAGCAGTTCTTC; clone size: .; D gene: TRBD1; J gene: TRBJ2-1; V gene: TRBV5-1
CDR3 protein: CASSSNPGLADKNEQFF; CDR3 DNA: TGTGCCAGCAGCTCCAACCCGGGACTAGCGGATAAAAATGAGCAGTTCTTC; clone size: .; D gene: TRBD2; J gene: TRBJ2-1; V gene: TRBV7-8
CDR3 protein: CASSTRTRALSEQFF; CDR3 DNA: TGTGCCAGCAGCACCCGGACTAGGGCACTCTCTGAGCAGTTCTTC; clone size: .; D gene: TRBD2; J gene: TRBJ2-1; V gene: TRBV13
CDR3 protein: CASSVNVRDADTQYF; CDR3 DNA: TGTGCCAGCAGTGTCAACGTCAGGGACGCAGATACGCAGTATTTT; clone size: .; D gene: .; J gene: TRBJ2-3; V gene: TRBV7-9
CDR3 protein: CASSWGTSGELFF; CDR3 DNA: TGCGCCAGCAGCTGGGGGACATCCGGGGAGCTGTTTTTT; clone size: .; D gene: .; J gene: TRBJ2-2; V gene: TRBV5-1
CDR3 protein: CASSLSGVGVTEAFF; CDR3 DNA: TGTGCCAGCAGCTTAAGTGGGGTGGGGGTTACTGAAGCTTTCTTT; clone size: .; D gene: .; J gene: TRBJ1-1; V gene: TRBV7-3
CDR3 protein: CASSASGGPPGELFF; CDR3 DNA: TGCGCCAGCAGCGCGAGCGGGGGCCCCCCCGGGGAGCTGTTTTTT; clone size: .; D gene: TRBD2; J gene: TRBJ2-2; V gene: TRBV5-1
CDR3 protein: CASSPGDSGWNGYTF; CDR3 DNA: TGCGCCAGCAGCCCGGGTGACAGTGGGTGGAATGGCTACACCTTC; clone size: few; D gene: .; J gene: TRBJ1-2; V gene: TRBV5-1
CDR3 protein: CASSEPASGSGNQPQHF; CDR3 DNA: TGCGCCAGCAGTGAGCCAGCGTCGGGCAGTGGCAATCAGCCCCAGCATTTT; clone size: .; D gene: .; J gene: TRBJ1-5; V gene: TRBV10-1
CDR3 protein: CASSRLTLGQRTDTQYF; CDR3 DNA: TGTGCCAGCAGCCGCTTGACCCTGGGACAGCGCACAGATACGCAGTATTTT; clone size: few; D gene: TRBD1; J gene: TRBJ2-3; V gene: TRBV11-2
CDR3 protein: CASSPSAGKNSPLHF; CDR3 DNA: TGTGCCAGCTCACCGTCGGCCGGGAAAAATTCACCCCTCCACTTT; clone size: .; D gene: .; J gene: TRBJ1-6; V gene: TRBV18
CDR3 protein: CASRREQDVTQYF; CDR3 DNA: TGCGCCAGCAGACGTGAGCAGGACGTGACCCAGTACTTC; clone size: .; D gene: .; J gene: TRBJ2-5; V gene: TRBV5-1
CDR3 protein: CASSSIQGRRETQYF; CDR3 DNA: TGTGCCAGCAGTTCAATACAGGGCCGACGGGAGACCCAGTACTTC; clone size: .; D gene: .; J gene: TRBJ2-5; V gene: TRBV7-6
CDR3 protein: CASSKKDGYEQYF; CDR3 DNA: TGTGCCAGCAGCAAAAAGGATGGCTACGAGCAGTACTTC; clone size: .; D gene: .; J gene: TRBJ2-7; V gene: TRBV7-8